This T cell receptor (beta chain) appears in the sequencing data of a study of OX40 agonist ivuxolimab in advanced cancers. Study observations and caveats: A proportion of nonresponders additionally exhibited low normalized T-cell clonal expansion. At 0.1-3.0 mg/kg, partial responders had clonal expansion among the lowest observed. There were, on average, more expanded clones in CD8+ T cells than in CD4+.

Sequenced by immunoSEQ multiplex PCR; TCRdb stores in-frame clones only, minus some. The repertoire holds about 70,000 clones, with roughly 77% as singletons. On this clone itself: Its antigen is undetermined.

The CDR3 covers 14 residues. Per germline, CDR1 SGHTA and CDR2 FQGNSA. Trimming took off 6 bases at V and 0 bases at J, with 11 bases between the two ends. This TCR came from an adult with an advanced solid tumor such as melanoma, head and neck, liver or kidney cancer. V and J are TRBV7-2 and TRBJ2-5; D possibly corresponds to TRBD2 (6 bases). The sample in question was CD4+ or CD8+ T cells sorted from blood, obtained in a trial of the OX40 agonist ivuxolimab. The DNA for the CDR3 is TGTGCCAGCAGTTGGGGCGGGGACCAAGAGACCCAGTACTTC. It codes for CASSWGGDQETQYF.